This T cell receptor (beta chain) was sequenced in a study of blood T cell repertoires in COVID-19 (dated by TCRdb to about 2020). With regard to the full study: Collaborator samples came from the United States, Italy and Spain and covered acute and convalescent phases of COVID-19. The material from the prospective study consisted of cDNA or gDNA derived from T cells, B-cell-depleted T cells, or PBMCs. Samples were obtained from the ongoing ImmuneRACE study (first 160 participants) and from 1,254 subjects provided by 6 global collaborators. The repertoires were released in a freely available public database intended as a resource for research on the immune response to SARS-CoV-2. Where HLA class I and class II types were available, the types were taken from metadata supplied by the sample provider, not from assay-based typing. Deeply sampled blood TCRbeta repertoires from subjects exposed to, actively infected with, or recovered from COVID-19 were included in the dataset. A de-identified subject ID, COVID-19 status, age in years and sex were almost always included in the sample metadata.

Whole blood was collected in K2EDTA tubes by collaborating institutions according to the institutions' own protocols. For TCRbeta analysis, collaborator samples were shipped as frozen whole blood, as isolated PBMCs, or as DNA extracted from either sample type. Study-level results and caveats: Clinical and demographic metadata were provided uncurated, with the amount varying by source and participant.

The immunoSEQ Assay, a bias-controlled multiplex PCR, was used to amplify TCRbeta CDR3 regions from genomic DNA. In the authors' own workflow: Within the assay, amplification of reference gene primers was used to estimate how many nucleated cells each sample contained. To quantify the absolute abundance of each unique TCRbeta CDR3 rearrangement, sequence reads were collapsed and filtered. Productive Simpson clonality was computed per sample as the square root of Simpson's diversity index over productive rearrangements. TCRdb re-hosts the immuneACCESS table, in-frame sequences only. Its copies lack some clones; in the studies checked, an unresolved V gene accounts for under half of them, and the cause for the rest is not known. The DNA was the basis for D and trimming; V, J and clone size are from that table. Recorded for this sample are about 120,000 clones; 70% to 90% of them occurred a single time. The top ten hold around 4.9% of the sample.

Concerning this clone itself: There is no known antigen for this receptor. No much larger clonotype is one base removed from it; base qualities were not supplied.

The CDR3 starts with the cysteine, ends with the phenylalanine, and has 14 residues. This entry keeps only the CDR3 DNA: 42 bases, framed from base 1. Trimming costs V 6 bases and J 2 bases, and their ends lie 13 bases apart. Based on the germline V gene (reference sequence), the CDR1 and CDR2 sequences are MNHEY and SMNVEV. The clonotype comes from a human donor in a cohort sampled during active COVID-19. The V gene is TRBV27 and the J gene is TRBJ1-1, with the D gene too uncertain to name. The source material was peripheral blood. The CDR3 region has the sequence CASSRGWANTEAFF. The DNA sequence reads TGTGCCAGCAGCCGCGGGTGGGCAAACACTGAAGCTTTCTTT.